These 12 T cell receptor beta chains originate from one sample sequenced in a study of kidney transplant recipient with SARS-CoV-2 infection. MiXCR was run by TCRdb on the reads, yielding one entry per CDR3 protein. This table has 200,000 to 300,000 distinct CDR3 sequences, 25% to 30% appearing once. The source was a blood sample, collected at baseline and around day 120 from a kidney transplant recipient. The source of these receptors is a male patient aged 25-45 years who had COVID-19 and was a kidney transplant recipient. Part of the T cells may come from the graft donor.

The chain has TRBV29-1 and TRBJ1-2; D is perhaps TRBD1 (6 bases). The CDR3 runs to 12 residues. Trimming stripped 6 bases from V and 8 bases from J, with 16 bases between. Germline assignment: CDR1 SQVTM and CDR2 ANQGSEA. The chain's CDR3 is CSVWTDFRGYTF. The CDR3 nucleotides read TGCAGCGTCTGGACAGATTTTCGGGGCTACACCTTC.

Note on this clonotype: A much larger clone is a single base away; this may be a read error. The rearrangement uses TRBV20-1 and TRBJ2-7; D is unclear. From germline, CDR1 is DFQATT and CDR2 SNEGSKA (reference sequence). This CDR3 has 15 amino acids. V was shortened by 1 base and J by 10 bases, with 23 bases between the two germline ends. Here the CDR3 DNA reads TGCAGTGCTAGAGCCGGGCCCGGCCCCGGCGAGGCCCAGTACTTC. It specifies CSARAGPGPGEAQYF.

This clonotype appeared many times. The gene calls are TRBV3-1 and TRBJ1-1; D is undetermined. The CDR3 spans 17 residues. Germline-derived CDR1 and CDR2 are LGHDT and YNNKEL (reference sequence). V was cut by 5 bases and J by 4 bases, with 23 bases left in between. CDR3 nucleotides: TGTGCCAGCAGCGATTTCGTTCCCATTTCAATTCGCACTGAAGCTTTCTTT. Encoded protein: CASSDFVPISIRTEAFF.

This clonotype was recorded at least ten times. J is TRBJ1-5 and V is TRBV30, with D possibly TRBD1 on 5 matching bases. Germline V gene sequence: CDR1 GTSNPN, CDR2 SVGIG (reference sequence). The length of the CDR3 is 14 residues. Between the trimmed V and J ends, which lost 3 bases and 6 bases, there was a span of 15 bases. CDR3 sequence: CAWSDVGRGQPQHF. The CDR3 DNA sequence: TGTGCCTGGAGCGACGTGGGGCGAGGTCAGCCCCAGCATTTT. Using reference TRBV30 and TRBJ1-5 for the parts outside the CDR3, the full variable domain is SQTIHQWPATLVQPVGSPLSLECTVEGTSNPNLYWYRQAAGRGLQLLFYSVGIGQISSEVPQNLSASRPQDRQFILSSKKLLLSDSGFYLCAWSDVGRGQPQHFGDGTRLSIL.

In this sample, this clonotype turned up many times. The rearrangement links TRBV6-2 or TRBV6-3 to TRBJ1-2; D ambiguous. This CDR3 has 17 amino acids. Germline CDR1 reads MNHEY; CDR2 reads SVGEGT. Trimming took 5 bases from V and 4 from J, leaving 23 bases between them. CDR3 bases: TGTGCCAGCAGTCTTATACGCTGCATCGGAAAGACCTATGGCTACACCTTC. Amino acids: CASSLIRCIGKTYGYTF.

As regards this clonotype: A read error may be the cause here, since a much bigger clone is one base away. V is TRBV6-4 and J is TRBJ2-5, with 8 bases lining up with TRBD2. The CDR3 is 13 amino acids. Germline assignment: CDR1 MRHNA and CDR2 SNTAGT. The CDR3 DNA is TGTGCCAGCGGTGAGCGGGAGCAAGAGACCCAGTACTTC. Its translation is CASGEREQETQYF.

A remark on this clonotype: A much larger clone lies one base from this, so it may be a read error. The chain links TRBV5-5 to TRBJ1-2; D is undetermined. There are 16 residues in the CDR3. Germline CDR1 is SGHKS and CDR2 is YYEKEE (reference sequence). The CDR3 region has the DNA TGTGTCAGCGCGCATATTGTCTCGCGAAAGACCTATGGCTACACCTTC. Translating it yields CVSAHIVSRKTYGYTF.

In its sample, this clonotype was seen many times. V and J are TRBV7-8 and TRBJ2-2, with 8 bases matching TRBD1. The V gene end was trimmed by 3 bases and the J gene end by 6 bases; junction bases not matched to a gene: 6. CDR1 is SGHVS, CDR2 FQNEAQ, per germline. This CDR3 spans 15 amino acids. CDR3 residues: CASSFSQGVAGELFF. The CDR3 DNA reads TGTGCCAGCAGCTTTTCACAGGGGGTCGCCGGGGAGCTGTTTTTT.

This clonotype has ten or more counts. The chain joins TRBV7-2 to TRBJ2-1; 7 nucleotides agree with TRBD2. Germline CDR1 is SGHTA and CDR2 is FQGNSA. J was trimmed by 4 bases and V by 5 bases; bases with no gene match: 14. The CDR3 runs 17 residues. The CDR3 is CASSRSALASGYNEQFF. The CDR3 DNA is TGTGCCAGCAGCCGAAGCGCGTTGGCTAGCGGTTACAATGAGCAGTTCTTC.

This clonotype was observed many times. This sequence joins TRBV28 and TRBJ1-6; D is perhaps TRBD1 (5 bases). Per germline, CDR1 MDHEN and CDR2 SYDVKM. V dropped 6 bases and J dropped 10 bases, with 7 bases sitting between them. The CDR3 contains 11 residues. In nucleotides, the CDR3 is TGTGCCAGCAGGCAGGGATCACCCCTCCACTTT. Encoded protein: CASRQGSPLHF. Complete variable domain (other parts from reference TRBV28 and TRBJ1-6): DVKVTQSSRYLVKRTGEKVFLECVQDMDHENMFWYRQDPGLGLRLIYFSYDVKMKEKGDIPEGYSVSREKKERFSLILESASTNQTSMYLCASRQGSPLHFGNGTRLTVT.

About this clonotype itself: This may arise from a read error, as a much more abundant clone is one base away. The chain employs TRBV7-7 and TRBJ1-2, with D hard to call. V was cut by 5 bases and J by 4 bases, with 23 bases left in between. The CDR3 is 17 amino acids. CDR1 is SSHAT and CDR2 is FNYEAQ in the germline V gene (reference sequence). The CDR3 loop reads CASSVENKCRETYGYTF. The CDR3 region has the DNA TGTGCCAGCAGCGTTGAAAATAAGTGCCGAGAGACCTATGGCTACACCTTC.

V gene TRBV9 combines with J gene TRBJ2-5; 12 nucleotides agree with TRBD2. J was trimmed by 7 bases and V by 4 bases; bases with no gene match: 5. The germline V gene has CDR1 SGDLS and CDR2 YYNGEE. The CDR3 covers 14 residues. CDR3 in DNA: TGTGCCAGCAGCCCACAGACTAGCGGGGGGACCCAGTACTTC. Protein: CASSPQTSGGTQYF.